This T cell receptor (beta chain) was recovered during a study of post-analysis software for immune sequencing data. Study context: Some patients lacked subtype; others had relapsing-remitting, secondary progressive or progressive-relapsing disease. Overall study findings and caveats: Higher frequency in patients than in controls was seen for 5 or 6 TRBV segments, with TRBV5-6, TRBV5-1 and TRBV20-1 among them. Samples from a shared batch, those prepared together, strongly co-clustered by F measure.

This clonotype has more than one count but fewer than ten. The antigen remains unidentified. TCR beta cDNA libraries included unique molecular identifiers. From 1 to 10 million T cells, 400,000 to 500,000 cDNA molecules were obtained. One entry per CDR3 protein results from TCRdb running MiXCR on the PCR reads. The sample lists about 400,000 distinct CDR3 sequences, roughly 38% occurring once. Deletions cut 2 bases from V and 4 bases from J, with 12 bases between. CDR3 length equals 14 residues. Germline values: CDR1 SGHRS, CDR2 YFSETQ. Sequencing input: blood. This clonotype was sampled from a girl aged 5-17 years with multiple sclerosis. The V and J genes are TRBV5-1 and TRBJ2-5; D is unresolved. The CDR3 sequence is CASSFTGGGETQYF. As DNA, the CDR3 is TGCGCCAGCAGCTTTACCGGTGGCGGAGAGACCCAGTACTTC. The whole variable domain, remainder taken from reference TRBV5-1 and TRBJ2-5, is KAGVTQTPRYLIKTRGQQVTLSCSPISGHRSVSWYQQTPGQGLQFLFEYFSETQRNKGNFPGRFSGRQFSNSRSEMNVSTLELGDSALYLCASSFTGGGETQYFGPGTRLLVL.